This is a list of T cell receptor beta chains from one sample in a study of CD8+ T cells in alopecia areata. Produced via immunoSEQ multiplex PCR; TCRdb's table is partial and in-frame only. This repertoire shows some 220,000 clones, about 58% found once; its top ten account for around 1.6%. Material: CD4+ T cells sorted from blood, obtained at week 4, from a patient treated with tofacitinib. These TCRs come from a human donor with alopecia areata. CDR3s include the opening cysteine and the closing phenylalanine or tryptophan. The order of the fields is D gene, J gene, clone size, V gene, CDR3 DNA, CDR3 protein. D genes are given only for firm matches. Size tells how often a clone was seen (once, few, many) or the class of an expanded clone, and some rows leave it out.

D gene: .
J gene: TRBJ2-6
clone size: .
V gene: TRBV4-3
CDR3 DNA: TGCGCCAGCAGCCAAGATTGGCGGGATTTCTCTGGGGCCAACGTCCTGACTTTC
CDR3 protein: CASSQDWRDFSGANVLTF

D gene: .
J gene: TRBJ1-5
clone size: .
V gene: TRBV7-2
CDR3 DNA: TGTGCCAGCAGCTTAGATGGGAGGGATCAGCCCCAGCATTTT
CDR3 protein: CASSLDGRDQPQHF

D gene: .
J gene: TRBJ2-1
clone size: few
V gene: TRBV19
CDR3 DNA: TGTGCCAGTAGACCACCCTTTGGGGGCTCCTACAATGAGCAGTTCTTC
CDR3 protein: CASRPPFGGSYNEQFF

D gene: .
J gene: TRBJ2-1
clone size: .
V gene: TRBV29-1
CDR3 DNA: TGCAGCGTTGACCAATCTAGCTCCTACAATGAGCAGTTCTTC
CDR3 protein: CSVDQSSSYNEQFF

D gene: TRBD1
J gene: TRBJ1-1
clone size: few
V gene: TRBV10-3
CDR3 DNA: TGTGCCATCGGAGGTACTAGCGGACAGGGTGGGACTGAAGCTTTCTTT
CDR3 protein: CAIGGTSGQGGTEAFF

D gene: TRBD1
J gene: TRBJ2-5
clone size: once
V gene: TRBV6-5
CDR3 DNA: TGTGCCAGCAGTTACGGACAGGGGGCTGTAGTAGAGACCCAGTACTTC
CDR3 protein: CASSYGQGAVVETQYF

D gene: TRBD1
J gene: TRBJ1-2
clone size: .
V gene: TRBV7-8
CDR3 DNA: TGTGCCAGCAGCTCTACGAGGGGACAGGGGTTGATCAGTTACACCTTC
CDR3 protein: CASSSTRGQGLISYTF

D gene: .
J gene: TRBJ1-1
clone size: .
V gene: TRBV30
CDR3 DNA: TGTGCCTGGAGTAGAAAAAAGAACACTGAAGCTTTCTTT
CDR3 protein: CAWSRKKNTEAFF

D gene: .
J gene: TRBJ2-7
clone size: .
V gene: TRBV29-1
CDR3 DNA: TGCAGCGTATACCTCGAGGGAAACGAGCAGTACTTC
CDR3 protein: CSVYLEGNEQYF

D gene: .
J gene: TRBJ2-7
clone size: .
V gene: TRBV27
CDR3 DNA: TGTGCCAGCGGGGGACAAAATTACGAGCAGTACTTC
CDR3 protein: CASGGQNYEQYF

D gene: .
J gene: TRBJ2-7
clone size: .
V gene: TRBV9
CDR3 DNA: TGTGCCAGCAGCGTAGAAGCCCAGGCTGGGTTAGAGCAGTACTTC
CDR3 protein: CASSVEAQAGLEQYF

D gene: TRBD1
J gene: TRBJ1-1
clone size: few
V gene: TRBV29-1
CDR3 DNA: TGCAGCGTTGGGAGGGGGCAAAGTACTGAAGCTTTCTTT
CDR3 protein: CSVGRGQSTEAFF

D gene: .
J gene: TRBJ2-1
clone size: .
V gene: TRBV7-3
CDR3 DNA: TGTGCCAGCAGTCCCGACAGGACCGACAATGAGCAGTTCTTC
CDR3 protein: CASSPDRTDNEQFF

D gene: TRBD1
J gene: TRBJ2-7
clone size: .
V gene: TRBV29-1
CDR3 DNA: TGCAGCGTCTACAAAGGGGGCGACGAGCAGTACTTC
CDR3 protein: CSVYKGGDEQYF

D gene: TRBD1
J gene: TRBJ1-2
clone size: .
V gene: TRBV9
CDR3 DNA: TGTGCCAGCAGCGTAGACACAGGGGGCTCCTTCAGAAGCTACACCTTC
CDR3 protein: CASSVDTGGSFRSYTF

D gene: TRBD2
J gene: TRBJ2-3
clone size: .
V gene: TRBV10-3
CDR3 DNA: TGTGCCATCAGTGAGTCGAAAGCGGGGGATTGGGCAGATACGCAGTATTTT
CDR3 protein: CAISESKAGDWADTQYF

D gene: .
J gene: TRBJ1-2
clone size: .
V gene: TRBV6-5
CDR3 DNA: TGTGCCACCTCTACCGGACTGTATGGCTACACCTTC
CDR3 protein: CATSTGLYGYTF

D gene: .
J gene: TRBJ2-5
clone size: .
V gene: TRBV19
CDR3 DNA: TGTGCCAGTAGCCGGGCCATCCGGGAGACCCAGTACTTC
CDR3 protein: CASSRAIRETQYF

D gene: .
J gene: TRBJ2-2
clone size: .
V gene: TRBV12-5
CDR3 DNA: TGTGCTAGTGGTTTGCCCCCCGCGGCGGGGAACACCGGGGAGCTGTTTTTT
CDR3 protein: CASGLPPAAGNTGELFF

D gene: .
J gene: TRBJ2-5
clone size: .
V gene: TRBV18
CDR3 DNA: TGTGCCAGCTCAGTGGATTGGGAGACCCAGTACTTC
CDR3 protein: CASSVDWETQYF